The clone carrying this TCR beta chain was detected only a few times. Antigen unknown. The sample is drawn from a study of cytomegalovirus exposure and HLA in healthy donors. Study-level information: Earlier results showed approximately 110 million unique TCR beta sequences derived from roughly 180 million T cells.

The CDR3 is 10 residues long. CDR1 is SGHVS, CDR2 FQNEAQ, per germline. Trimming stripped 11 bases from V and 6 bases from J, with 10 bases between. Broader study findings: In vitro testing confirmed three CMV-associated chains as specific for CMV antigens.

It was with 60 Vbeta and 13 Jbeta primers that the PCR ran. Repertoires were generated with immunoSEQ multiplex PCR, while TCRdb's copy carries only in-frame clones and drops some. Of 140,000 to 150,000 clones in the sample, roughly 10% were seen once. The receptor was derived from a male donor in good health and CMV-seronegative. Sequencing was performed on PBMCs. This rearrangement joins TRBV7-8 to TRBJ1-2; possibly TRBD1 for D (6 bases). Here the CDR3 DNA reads TGTGCCGCGGGGGGGCATGGCTACACCTTC. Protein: CAAGGHGYTF.